The TCR beta chain described here comes from a study of regulatory T cells in long-lasting Graves disease listed by TCRdb under 2021. General notes on the study: Persistent Graves' disease was defined as antithyroid drug treatment for over 5 years with persistently positive TSH receptor autoantibodies. Patients with persistent Graves' disease were compared with patients with newly diagnosed Graves' disease using TCR sequencing and RNA sequencing of peripheral blood. The study was conducted in China and was registered as a clinical trial. A total of about 33 samples underwent TCR sequencing, from some 13 patients with persistent Graves' disease and some 20 patients with newly diagnosed Graves' disease. In the clinical cohort, patients with persistent Graves' disease had used antithyroid drugs for an average of about 9.3 years. Overall results and qualifications from the work: Sequencing and analysis were restricted to the TCR beta chain. Persistent patients shared more public clonotypes among themselves (around 2,500) than newly diagnosed patients did (approximately 900). Peripheral blood alone was examined, since thyroid tissue, which constituted the primary lesion, could not be accessed. Compared with newly diagnosed patients, patients with persistent Graves' disease had lower TCR Shannon entropy and fewer highly expanded clones, which suggests clonal expansion. Preferential use of TRBV28, TRBJ1-2 and TRBJ2-5 was observed in persistent disease, whereas TRBV20-1 and TRBJ2-1 were favored in newly diagnosed disease. The authors acknowledged the small sample size as a limitation that may reduce accuracy.

Explained via the paper, the time point label denotes: persistent/refractory GD, antithyroid drugs over 5 years with positive TRAb. For both TCR sequencing and RNA sequencing, RNA was extracted from PBMCs in TRIzol. The diagnosis of Graves' disease was made according to American Thyroid Association guidelines. Patients were recruited from an endocrinology department in Xi'an, China. Each patient gave 7.5 to 10 milliliters of peripheral blood, collected in an EDTA anticoagulant tube. Ficoll Paque Plus density gradient separation was used to isolate PBMCs, and no additional T cell sorting was done. An Agilent 2100 Bioanalyzer and agarose gel were used to assess RNA quality, and a NanoDrop 2000 was used to measure RNA concentration. The library was produced with multiplex PCR. The sequencer was an Illumina HiSeq 4000. To build TCR beta libraries, CDR3 regions were amplified by Arm-PCR using iRepertoire HTBI primers. Gel purification was performed on PCR products prior to sequencing. Per the original workflow: Gene usage analysis of CDR3 amino acid clonotypes relied on the roughly 60 TRBV and about 15 TRBJ segments identified across samples. Filtered high-quality paired reads were merged into contigs using COPE and FqMerger. BLAST was used to align contigs to the IMGT TRBV, TRBD and TRBJ reference genes, and CDR3 was defined following IMGT. Clonotypes above 0.1% frequency were classified as highly expanded clones. Shannon entropy served as the measure of repertoire diversity, while the Gini coefficient captured V-J evenness. Clonotypes shared by more than one individual were considered public. TCRdb passed the public sequencing reads through fastp at Q25 and MiXCR, retaining productive beta sequences. CDR3 protein sequences are deduplicated, and each keeps its most common genes and DNA. The V and J calls shown here were made by TCRdb, not taken from the authors' results. The table for this sample lists around 450,000 distinct CDR3 sequences; about a fifth of them were counted only once. Together, the top ten hold about 6.6% of the sample.

The CDR3, cysteine through phenylalanine, is 15 amino acids long. The DNA shown is the 45-base CDR3, in frame from base 1. The germline V end is reduced by 6 bases and the J end by 2 bases; junction bases left unmatched: 10. From a lookup of the germline V gene (reference sequence), CDR1 and CDR2 are MNHEY and SMNVEV. This clonotype was recorded many times. What this receptor recognizes is not known. The record has no base qualities; no much larger clone is one base away. The sequence links TRBV27 to TRBJ2-7, with 7 junctional bases fitting TRBD2. The material sequenced was peripheral blood mononuclear cells (PBMCs), taken when the disease was refractory, from a patient treated with antithyroid drugs. The TCR sequence derives from a female donor with Graves disease. The CDR3 region has the sequence CASRNGGLAAYEQYF. The DNA sequence reads TGTGCCAGCAGAAACGGGGGTCTAGCGGCCTACGAGCAGTACTTC.